This T cell receptor (beta chain) was identified in a study of human T cells and chemical hapten exposure. This clonotype was seen at least ten times. Time point specified: pre-sensitization, week 0. Regarding treatment: therapeutic diphenylcyclopropenone sensitization with weekly scalp DPC. The library tagged each cDNA molecule with unique molecular identifiers. TCRdb analysed the RACE reads with MiXCR anew, one entry per CDR3 protein. The profile covers 350,000 to 450,000 distinct CDR3 sequences, with approximately 5.1% appearing a single time and 2% to 3% taken by the ten largest. Sample: whole blood, taken in connection with sensitization to the hapten diphenylcyclopropenone (DPC). The receptor was derived from a woman between 50 and 59 years old with alopecia areata. Some clones in this sample may be carry-over from other donors' samples.

The DNA of the CDR3 is TGTGCCAGCGGGGTTAAAGAGACCCAGTACTTC. It encodes CASGVKETQYF. The V call is TRBV12-3 or TRBV12-4, the J call TRBJ2-5; D is undetermined. CDR3 length: 11 residues. The V and J ends lost 8 bases and 3 bases respectively, with 7 bases between them.